This T cell receptor (beta chain) was sequenced during a study of cytomegalovirus exposure and HLA in healthy donors. Broader study findings: With high specificity and sensitivity, the classifier reportedly diagnosed cytomegalovirus status.

It was with 60 Vbeta and 13 Jbeta primers that the PCR ran. The repertoire was sequenced with immunoSEQ multiplex PCR; TCRdb's copy has only in-frame clones and lacks some. The sample has some 180,000 clones, approximately 84% seen once. The V and J ends lost 2 bases and 4 bases, in that order; junction bases with no gene match: 6. The CDR3 is 16 residues long. Germline CDR1 reads MRHNA; CDR2 reads SNTAGT. Healthy bone marrow donors formed the donor group. Concerning this clone: Its target is unknown.

The V call is TRBV6-4, the J call TRBJ2-2, with TRBD1 matching over 8 bases. The TCR was taken from a man between 25 and 39 years old in good health and CMV-seropositive. Sequenced: PBMCs. In DNA, the CDR3 is TGTGCCAGCAGTGACGTCTCCGGGACAGGCACCGGGGAGCTGTTTTTT. Translation: CASSDVSGTGTGELFF.